These 19 T cell receptor beta chains were all obtained from the same sample, sequenced in a study of early T cells in non-severe SARS-CoV-2 infection (dated by TCRdb to the early 2020s). The method was 5' RACE. The listed sequencing device is NextSeq 500. The public reads were quality trimmed at Q25 with fastp and then assembled into clones with MiXCR by TCRdb, keeping productive beta chains. Rows with one shared CDR3 protein collapse into an entry with the most common genes and DNA. The sample profile shows about 31,000 distinct CDR3 sequences; roughly 5.8% of them were found once. In total, the top ten clones hold over 5% of the sample. Sample: whole blood. The source of these receptors is an adult who was a healthcare worker with PCR-confirmed SARS-CoV-2 infection or an uninfected control (not recorded which).

This clonotype was observed at least ten times. The chain uses TRBV4-1 and TRBJ2-7; D is tentatively TRBD1 or TRBD2 (5 bases each). Germline assignment: CDR1 MGHRA and CDR2 YSYEKL. This CDR3 has 13 residues. V lost 4 bases and J 1 base, leaving 8 bases between the germline ends. The CDR3 here is CASSLWGSYEQYF. The CDR3 nucleotides read TGCGCCAGCAGCCTCTGGGGGTCCTACGAGCAGTACTTC.

The genes are TRBV9 and TRBJ1-5; 8 nucleotides match TRBD1. J was trimmed by 4 bases and V by 4 bases; bases with no gene match: 1. The CDR3 consists of 13 residues. Germline V gene lookup returns CDR1 SGDLS and CDR2 YYNGEE. The CDR3 here is CASSTGGNQPQHF. CDR3 sequence (DNA): TGTGCCAGCAGCACAGGGGGAAATCAGCCCCAGCATTTT.

This chain links TRBV28 with TRBJ2-2; no definite D call. The germline V gene has CDR1 MDHEN and CDR2 SYDVKM. V lost 6 bases, J lost 0 bases, and 8 bases lay in between. The CDR3 loop spans 14 amino acids. CDR3 sequence: CASRKLTNTGELFF. The CDR3, as DNA: TGTGCCAGCAGAAAACTTACGAACACCGGGGAGCTGTTTTTT.

The chain's CDR3 is CASSLEGWSSYNEQFF. The CDR3 bases are TGTGCCAGCAGCTTAGAAGGCTGGAGCTCCTACAATGAGCAGTTCTTC. This chain uses TRBV7-6 with TRBJ2-1, with D uncertain. V was cut by 1 base and J by 0 bases, with 10 bases left in between. In germline, CDR1 is SGHVS, CDR2 FNYEAQ. There are 16 residues in the CDR3.

The chain combines TRBV20-1 with TRBJ2-1, with D perhaps matching TRBD1 (7 bases). Trimming cost V 6 bases and J 9 bases, with 27 bases left between them. The CDR3 spans 16 residues. Germline CDR1 DFQATT, CDR2 SNEGSKA (reference sequence). The CDR3 loop is CSAHSGTEGDWGEQFF. CDR3 sequence (DNA): TGCAGTGCCCACTCAGGGACAGAGGGGGACTGGGGTGAGCAGTTCTTC.

This clonotype was found a few times. The CDR3 ends on some other residue instead of the conserved phenylalanine or tryptophan, so this is likely a read error. The rearrangement links TRBV19 to TRBJ1-4; D not certain. The CDR3 consists of 13 residues. Germline values: CDR1 LNHDA, CDR2 SQIVND (reference sequence). Trimming took 10 bases from V and 7 from J, leaving 16 bases between them. Written as DNA, the CDR3 is TGTGCCACCTCTCGGGGTTTCGGTGAAAAACTGTTTTCT. Translating it yields CATSRGFGEKLFS.

J is TRBJ2-1 and V is TRBV7-3; 13 bases agree with TRBD2. V was pared by 5 bases and J by 8 bases, with 6 bases of the junction left unmatched. The length of the CDR3 is 15 residues. Germline V CDR1 and CDR2: SGHTA, FQGTGA. The CDR3 DNA follows: TGTGCCAGCAGCGAAGGACTAGCGGGAGTCTATGAGCAGTTCTTC. Protein: CASSEGLAGVYEQFF. The entire variable domain, with the rest obtained from reference TRBV7-3 and TRBJ2-1, is as follows: GAGVSQTPSNKVTEKGKYVELRCDPISGHTALYWYRQSLGQGPEFLIYFQGTGAADDSGLPNDRFFAVRPEGSVSTLKIQRTERGDSAVYLCASSEGLAGVYEQFFGPGTRLTVL.

The table lists this clonotype with many counts. The chain couples TRBV27 to TRBJ2-7, with 8 bases identical to TRBD2. Germline loops: CDR1 MNHEY, CDR2 SMNVEV (reference sequence). V was pared by 7 bases and J by 7 bases, with 18 bases of the junction left unmatched. The CDR3 has 16 residues. CDR3 in DNA: TGTGCCAGCACCCCCGAAGGGGGACTAGGTGGATTGGAGCAGTACTTC. Translating gives CASTPEGGLGGLEQYF.

V usage is TRBV5-1 and J usage is TRBJ2-2; D ambiguous. V lost 0 bases and J lost 2, with 8 bases in between. This CDR3 is 15 amino acids long. CDR1 and CDR2 from the germline V gene are SGHRS and YFSETQ. The DNA of the CDR3 is TGCGCCAGCAGCTTGGCCCAGACAAACACCGGGGAGCTGTTTTTT. It encodes CASSLAQTNTGELFF.

This clonotype was seen repeatedly, ten times or more. The J gene is TRBJ1-2, the V gene TRBV28; no clear D. The CDR3 loop spans 14 amino acids. Germline V gene lookup returns CDR1 MDHEN and CDR2 SYDVKM. V was trimmed by 4 bases and J by 2 bases, leaving 11 bases between them. The DNA of the CDR3 is TGTGCCAGCAGTTCCCCGCCAAACAACTATGGCTACACCTTC. Its translation is CASSSPPNNYGYTF.

In its sample, this clonotype was seen many times. The rearrangement uses TRBV29-1 and TRBJ2-7; D might be TRBD1 (6 bases). The V gene's germline CDR1 is SQVTM and CDR2 ANQGSEA. The CDR3 contains 14 residues. V lost 8 bases to trimming and J lost 0 bases, with 17 bases between them. The DNA of the CDR3 is TGCAGCTTCAAGGATGACAGGAGCTCCTACGAGCAGTACTTC. Translation gives CSFKDDRSSYEQYF.

This clonotype was observed many times. The chain couples TRBV28 to TRBJ2-7; D unresolved. This CDR3 contains 12 residues. Trimming stripped 4 bases from V and 3 bases from J, with 7 bases between. Germline V gives CDR1 MDHEN, CDR2 SYDVKM. CDR3 coding DNA: TGTGCCAGCAGTTCTGACAACTACGAGCAGTACTTC. This encodes CASSSDNYEQYF.

The sample holds many counts of this clonotype. This chain links TRBV7-9 with TRBJ2-1, with TRBD1 matching 7 bases. The CDR3 runs to 12 residues. The J segment lost 7 bases and the V segment lost 5 bases, leaving 2 bases of the junction unmatched. Germline-derived CDR1 and CDR2 are SEHNR and FQNEAQ (reference sequence). The CDR3 loop reads CASSVTGNEQFF. For the CDR3, the DNA is TGTGCCAGCAGCGTGACAGGGAATGAGCAGTTCTTC. Combining the CDR3 with reference TRBV7-9 and TRBJ2-1 gives the whole variable domain DTGVSQNPRHKITKRGQNVTFRCDPISEHNRLYWYRQTLGQGPEFLTYFQNEAQLEKSRLLSDRFSAERPKGSFSTLEIQRTEQGDSAMYLCASSVTGNEQFFGPGTRLTVL.

There are many counts of this clonotype. V is TRBV6-1 and J is TRBJ2-7, with TRBD2 matching over 10 bases. The CDR3 loop spans 15 amino acids. The V segment lost 5 bases and the J segment 7 bases; nucleotides outside the gene matches: 11. The V gene's germline CDR1 is MNHNS and CDR2 SASEGT. Here the CDR3 reads CASSNIAGGRIEQYF. The CDR3 nucleotides are TGTGCCAGCAGTAATATAGCGGGAGGCCGAATAGAGCAGTACTTC.

This clonotype has just a few counts. V usage is TRBV7-9 and J usage is TRBJ2-5; 10 bases align to TRBD2. The length of the CDR3 is 18 residues. Trimming removed 5 bases from V and 5 bases from J; junction bases left unmatched: 17. The germline V gene has CDR1 SEHNR and CDR2 FQNEAQ (reference sequence). CDR3 sequence: CASSPLRIAGGPRETQYF. In DNA form, the CDR3 reads TGTGCCAGCAGCCCATTAAGAATAGCGGGAGGCCCGAGGGAGACCCAGTACTTC. The complete variable domain, with remaining parts taken from reference TRBV7-9 and TRBJ2-5, reads DTGVSQNPRHKITKRGQNVTFRCDPISEHNRLYWYRQTLGQGPEFLTYFQNEAQLEKSRLLSDRFSAERPKGSFSTLEIQRTEQGDSAMYLCASSPLRIAGGPRETQYFGPGTRLLVL.

This clonotype was observed at least ten times. The chain's CDR3 is CASSFPPLAGLSSYNEQFF. In nucleotides, the CDR3 is TGTGCCAGCAGTTTCCCTCCCCTAGCGGGGTTAAGCTCCTACAATGAGCAGTTCTTC. The chain is built from TRBV12-3 or TRBV12-4 and TRBJ2-1, with 9 positions matching TRBD2. The CDR3 runs to 19 residues. Losses at the gene ends were 3 bases for V and 0 bases for J; bases not matched to a gene: 12.

This clonotype has a handful of counts. This rearrangement joins TRBV12-3 or TRBV12-4 to TRBJ2-1, with D perhaps matching TRBD1 or TRBD2 (5 bases each). This CDR3 has 14 amino acids. Trimming shortened V by 6 bases and J by 9 bases, and 18 bases separated the two germline ends. In nucleotides, the CDR3 is TGTGCCAGCAGCTACGGGACCAGAGACGGTGAGCAGTTCTTC. Translating gives CASSYGTRDGEQFF.

This clonotype showed up many times. The gene calls are TRBV20-1 and TRBJ2-7; TRBD2 is a possible D gene (5 bases). Germline assignment: CDR1 DFQATT and CDR2 SNEGSKA (reference sequence). The CDR3 extends over 16 amino acids. V was shortened by 2 bases and J by 6 bases, with 23 bases between the two germline ends. CDR3 coding DNA: TGCAGTGCTAGACCCCTGAGGGCGGATCCGACCCGCGAGCAGTACTTC. Amino acids: CSARPLRADPTREQYF.

The V and J genes are TRBV7-6 and TRBJ2-7, with a weak D call TRBD1 (6 bases). This CDR3 is 13 amino acids long. Trimming pared 5 bases from V and 3 bases from J, leaving 11 bases between. Germline loops: CDR1 SGHVS, CDR2 FNYEAQ. The CDR3 here is CASSPDSYYEQYF. CDR3 nucleotides: TGTGCCAGCAGCCCGGACAGCTACTACGAGCAGTACTTC. Based on the CDR3 plus reference TRBV7-6 and TRBJ2-7, the full variable domain is GAGVSQSPRYKVTKRGQDVALRCDPISGHVSLYWYRQALGQGPEFLTYFNYEAQQDKSGLPNDRFSAERPEGSISTLTIQRTEQRDSAMYRCASSPDSYYEQYFGPGTRLTVT.